The 12 T cell receptor beta chains in this list originate from one sample, sequenced in a study of cytomegalovirus exposure and HLA in healthy donors. The PCR contained 60 Vbeta and 13 Jbeta primers. Here immunoSEQ multiplex PCR was the method, and the copy in TCRdb shows in-frame clones only, minus some. In the table there are approximately 110,000 clones, around 77% of which are singletons. The specimen sequenced was PBMCs. These receptors all come from a human donor in good health.

This clone was counted only a few times. As DNA, the CDR3 is TGTGCCAGCTCCCCCTCCGGGGGACGGCCGAGCACTGAAGCTTTCTTT. The encoded protein is CASSPSGGRPSTEAFF. The chain is built from TRBV18 and TRBJ1-1, with a possible D match to TRBD1 (5 bases). V lost 6 bases to trimming and J lost 4 bases, with 21 bases between them. CDR3 length equals 16 residues. Germline assignment: CDR1 KGHSH and CDR2 LQKENI.

This clone appeared a few times. This chain joins TRBV10-3 and TRBJ2-5, with 7 positions matching TRBD2. CDR3 length equals 11 residues. Germline V gene data show CDR1 as ENHRY and CDR2 as SYGVKD. V dropped 7 bases and J dropped 5; count of bases not matched to a gene: 1. CDR3 nucleotides: TGTGCCATCATGGGGGGGGAGACCCAGTACTTC. Translated, it gives CAIMGGETQYF.

This chain connects TRBV5-1 to TRBJ1-1; 7 bases are a match to TRBD1. Germline V CDR1 and CDR2: SGHRS, YFSETQ. The CDR3 is made up of 14 amino acids. Germline trimming cut 4 bases from V and 4 bases from J; bases unmatched to any gene: 7. The CDR3 region is CASSQGGRTTEAFF. CDR3 bases: TGCGCCAGCAGCCAGGGGGGTAGAACCACTGAAGCTTTCTTT.

The genes are TRBV18 and TRBJ2-2; TRBD1 matches at 7 bases. V trimming: 5 bases; J trimming: 4 bases; junction bases outside the gene matches: 10. The CDR3 contains 16 residues. In germline, CDR1 is KGHSH, CDR2 LQKENI. CDR3 sequence reads: CASSRDLTGSTGELFF. The CDR3 DNA is TGTGCCAGCTCAAGAGACTTGACAGGGTCCACCGGGGAGCTGTTTTTT.

In nucleotides, the CDR3 is TGCGCCAGCAGCCCCTATTTGAGCTCCTACAATGAGCAGTTCTTC. It codes for CASSPYLSSYNEQFF. The chain carries TRBV5-1 and TRBJ2-1; D not resolved. CDR1 is SGHRS, CDR2 YFSETQ, per germline. V was trimmed by 4 bases and J by 0 bases, leaving 11 bases between them. The CDR3 loop spans 15 amino acids. The full variable domain, with the rest looked up from reference TRBV5-1 and TRBJ2-1, is KAGVTQTPRYLIKTRGQQVTLSCSPISGHRSVSWYQQTPGQGLQFLFEYFSETQRNKGNFPGRFSGRQFSNSRSEMNVSTLELGDSALYLCASSPYLSSYNEQFFGPGTRLTVL.

The genes are TRBV2 and TRBJ1-1, with a weak D call TRBD1 (6 bases). The CDR3 length is 15 residues. The germline V gene has CDR1 SNHLY and CDR2 FYNNEI. Trimming removed 6 bases at V and 4 bases at J, with 18 bases between. The CDR3 is CASSASLTGATEAFF. The CDR3 nucleotides read TGTGCCAGCAGCGCCTCCCTGACAGGAGCCACTGAAGCTTTCTTT.

This chain links TRBV7-9 with TRBJ1-5; D is perhaps TRBD1 (5 bases). The CDR3 runs 17 residues. The V end lost 5 bases, the J end lost 0 bases, and 17 bases lay between the germline ends. Germline V CDR1 and CDR2: SEHNR, FQNEAQ (reference sequence). CDR3 in amino acids: CASSPDVQVFSNQPQHF. Here the CDR3 DNA reads TGTGCCAGCAGCCCGGATGTACAGGTTTTTAGCAATCAGCCCCAGCATTTT.

The rearrangement joins TRBV11-3 to TRBJ2-5, with 8 positions matching TRBD2. In germline, CDR1 is SGHNT, CDR2 YENEEA. CDR3 length equals 14 residues. V shed 9 bases, J shed 6 bases, and the junction held 12 bases outside the gene matches. The CDR3 spells CASRLRGADKTQYF. Here the CDR3 DNA reads TGTGCCAGTAGGTTGCGGGGGGCGGACAAGACCCAGTACTTC. The entire variable domain, with the rest obtained from reference TRBV11-3 and TRBJ2-5, is as follows: EAGVVQSPRYKIIEKKQPVAFWCNPISGHNTLYWYLQNLGQGPELLIRYENEEAVDDSQLPKDRFSAERLKGVDSTLKIQPAELGDSAVYLCASRLRGADKTQYFGPGTRLLVL.

V and J are TRBV2 and TRBJ2-5, with TRBD1 as a possible D gene (5 bases). Trimming shortened V by 4 bases and J by 1 base, and 10 bases separated the two germline ends. The CDR3 extends over 14 amino acids. CDR1 and CDR2 (germline): SNHLY, FYNNEI. The CDR3 here is CASSVTALQETQYF. The CDR3 DNA follows: TGTGCCAGCAGTGTGACAGCACTCCAAGAGACCCAGTACTTC.

This clone was counted between two and nine times. The V gene is TRBV6-1, the J gene TRBJ2-3, with 9 bases matching TRBD1. V was clipped by 5 bases and J by 3 bases; unmatched bases: 6. The CDR3 extends over 15 amino acids. CDR1 is MNHNS, CDR2 SASEGT, per germline. The CDR3 region has the DNA TGTGCCAGCAGTACCCTGGGACAGGGAACAGATACGCAGTATTTT. Its protein product is CASSTLGQGTDTQYF.

The rearrangement links TRBV27 to TRBJ2-5; D unresolved. From germline, CDR1 is MNHEY and CDR2 SMNVEV (reference sequence). The length of the CDR3 is 13 residues. Trimming removed 5 bases from V and 0 bases from J, with 7 bases in between. The CDR3 coding sequence is TGTGCCAGCAGTCCCCCGTACCAAGAGACCCAGTACTTC. Its translation: CASSPPYQETQYF.

CDR3 protein: CASSLIARETQYF. CDR3 sequence (DNA): TGTGCCAGCAGCTTAATTGCTCGGGAGACCCAGTACTTC. The chain couples TRBV7-9 to TRBJ2-5; D gene ambiguous. Germline CDR1 is SEHNR and CDR2 is FQNEAQ (reference sequence). Trimming left V 2 bases short and J 5 bases short, with 9 bases between. The CDR3 runs to 13 residues.